This T cell receptor (beta chain) comes out of a study of blood T cell repertoires in COVID-19. Overall study context: Acute-phase and convalescent COVID-19 samples originated in the United States, Italy and Spain. T cells, B-cell-depleted T cells, or PBMCs supplied cDNA or gDNA.

As originally analysed: The authors estimated nucleated cell counts from reference gene primer amplification. The repertoire was sequenced with immunoSEQ multiplex PCR; TCRdb's copy has only in-frame clones and lacks some. The V and J calls and clone size were taken over from that table, and D and trimming were inferred from the DNA. Here the sample spans roughly 430,000 clones, 70% to 90% being singletons. J was trimmed by 0 bases and V by 4 bases; bases with no gene match: 13. In germline, CDR1 is KGHSH, CDR2 LQKENI. The CDR3 consists of 19 residues. Someone with COVID-19 had been met by exposed participants within 2 weeks before study entry.

The chain uses TRBV18 and TRBJ1-5, with TRBD1 matching 9 bases. Sequenced sample: PBMCs or T cells enriched from blood (not recorded which). The sequence derives from a woman between 18 and 30 years old who had been exposed to COVID-19. Here the CDR3 DNA reads TGTGCCAGCTCACTATACGTGGACAGGGGAGAATATAGCAATCAGCCCCAGCATTTT. Translation gives CASSLYVDRGEYSNQPQHF. Drawing the rest from reference TRBV18 and TRBJ1-5, the complete variable domain is NAGVMQNPRHLVRRRGQEARLRCSPMKGHSHVYWYRQLPEEGLKFMVYLQKENIIDESGMPKERFSAEFPKEGPSILRIQQVVRGDSAAYFCASSLYVDRGEYSNQPQHFGDGTRLSIL.